The 9 T cell receptor beta chains reported below all come from one sample, sequenced in a study of blood T cell repertoires in COVID-19. Produced via immunoSEQ multiplex PCR; TCRdb's table is partial and in-frame only. This table has about 110,000 clones, over 60% appearing once. The specimen was peripheral blood. The receptors here all came from a human donor in a cohort sampled during active or convalescent COVID-19.

This clone was seen a few times. The chain combines TRBV6-6 with TRBJ2-5; 7 bases fit TRBD2. Germline CDR1 is MNHNY and CDR2 is SVGAGI (reference sequence). This CDR3 has 16 amino acids. J was trimmed by 3 bases and V by 6 bases; bases with no gene match: 13. For the CDR3, the DNA is TGTGCCAGCAGGACGGCGGTTACGGGGGGAAAAGAGACCCAGTACTTC. Its protein is CASRTAVTGGKETQYF.

Notes on this clone: This CDR3 is also generated by other DNA sequences in the sample. The J gene is TRBJ1-1, the V gene TRBV6-2 or TRBV6-3; D ambiguous. Germline values: CDR1 MNHEY, CDR2 SVGEGT. Trimming removed 0 bases at V and 2 bases at J, with 7 bases between. The CDR3 is 14 amino acids. The CDR3 bases are TGTGCCAGCAGTTACTCGGCACCTAACACTGAAGCTTTCTTT. Encoded protein: CASSYSAPNTEAFF.

The rearrangement uses TRBV7-6 and TRBJ2-7, with 10 bases lining up with TRBD1. The V and J ends lost 5 bases and 2 bases, in that order; junction bases with no gene match: 3. Looked up from germline, CDR1 is SGHVS and CDR2 is FNYEAQ. The CDR3 sequence is 14 residues long. CDR3 DNA sequence: TGTGCCAGCAGCATCGACAGGGGGCCCTACGAGCAGTACTTC. Amino acids: CASSIDRGPYEQYF.

This sequence joins TRBV24-1 and TRBJ1-2; tentative D call: TRBD1 (5 bases). There are 12 residues in the CDR3. In germline, CDR1 is KGHDR, CDR2 SFDVKD. V dropped 4 bases and J dropped 8 bases, with 10 bases sitting between them. The CDR3 nucleotides read TGTGCCACCAGTGACCAGGACAAAGGCTACACCTTC. As protein: CATSDQDKGYTF.

This clone was seen more than once but under ten times. V and J are TRBV12-3 or TRBV12-4 and TRBJ2-7, with D perhaps matching TRBD1 (5 bases). The CDR3 has 13 amino acids. V shed 3 bases and J shed 3 bases, with 9 bases lying between them. CDR3 nucleotides: TGTGCCAGCAGTTTGGCAGGGAACTACGAGCAGTACTTC. It yields the protein CASSLAGNYEQYF.

This chain uses TRBV4-1 with TRBJ1-1, with D maybe TRBD1 (5 bases). V shed 1 base and J shed 1 base, with 7 bases lying between them. Germline V CDR1 and CDR2: MGHRA, YSYEKL. This CDR3 spans 14 amino acids. The chain's CDR3 is CASSQGRGNTEAFF. CDR3 sequence (DNA): TGCGCCAGCAGCCAAGGAAGGGGGAACACTGAAGCTTTCTTT.

V is TRBV27 and J is TRBJ1-2; D unresolved. Deletions cut 5 bases from V and 4 bases from J, with 5 bases between. Germline CDR1 is MNHEY and CDR2 is SMNVEV (reference sequence). The CDR3 sequence is 11 residues long. Here the CDR3 DNA reads TGTGCCAGCAGTGACTTCTATGGCTACACCTTC. Translated, it gives CASSDFYGYTF.

The chain links TRBV11-1 to TRBJ2-1, with 11 nucleotides matching TRBD1. This CDR3 region has 16 residues. V lost 1 base and J lost 4; bases outside the gene matches: 3. The germline V gene encodes CDR1 SGHAT and CDR2 FQDESV (reference sequence). In nucleotides, the CDR3 is TGTGCCAGCAGCTTAGGGACAGGGGGCGCGTACAATGAGCAGTTCTTC. It encodes CASSLGTGGAYNEQFF.

The V and J genes are TRBV5-1 and TRBJ2-7; the D gene is possibly TRBD1 (5 bases). The CDR3 has 13 amino acids. The V and J ends lost 4 bases and 4 bases respectively, with 12 bases between them. Per germline, CDR1 SGHRS and CDR2 YFSETQ. CDR3 bases: TGCGCCAGCAGCAAGGACACCTCGTACGAGCAGTACTTC. It codes for CASSKDTSYEQYF.